This T cell receptor (beta chain) was observed in a study of graft-versus-host responses after intestinal transplantation. The CDR3 contains 18 residues. CDR1 is LNHDA, CDR2 SQIVND, per germline (reference sequence). Trimming removed 3 bases from V and 2 bases from J; junction bases left unmatched: 11. Using immunoSEQ multiplex PCR, the repertoire was profiled, and TCRdb retains in-frame clones only, with some absent. Found here are 98,000 or so clones, about 82% of them singletons; the top ten hold more than 1.4%. The V call is TRBV19, the J call TRBJ2-7; TRBD2 matches at 12 bases. The sample here was PBMCs, taken 255 days after intestinal transplant. The TCR sequence derives from a human patient who received an intestinal transplant, so some T cells may come from the graft donor. CDR3 DNA: TGTGCCAGTAGTATCCGACCCCTAGCGGGAGGGCCTCCCTACGAGCAGTACTTC. Amino acid sequence: CASSIRPLAGGPPYEQYF.